The 15 T cell receptor beta chains below were found in one sample sequenced in a study of control samples from healthy donors and cancer patients (dated by TCRdb to 2018 to 2020). To prepare the library, the immunoSEQ multiplex PCR assay was applied. TCRdb took over this immuneACCESS table, retaining in-frame rearrangements with V and J assigned. Such tables are incomplete; in checked studies, under half of the missing clones stem from an unresolved V gene, and the remainder is unexplained. The sample table records 130,000 or so clones; 85% to 90% of these occur just once. The top ten clonotypes cover 12% of the sample. The sequenced material came from blood. These TCRs come from a man aged 25-45 years in good health.

The chain couples TRBV3-1 (or the pseudogene TRBV3-2) to TRBJ1-6, with D unresolved. The V end was cut by 3 bases, the J end by 8 bases, with 11 bases between. The CDR3 has 14 amino acids. Per the germline V gene, CDR1 is LGHDT and CDR2 is YNNKEL (reference sequence). The CDR3 is CASSHGLGDSPLHF. The CDR3 coding sequence is TGTGCCAGCAGCCACGGCCTGGGAGATTCACCCCTCCACTTT.

The chain employs TRBV11-2 and TRBJ1-1, with D possibly TRBD1 on 5 matching bases. The germline V gene encodes CDR1 SGHAT and CDR2 FQNNGV. The V gene lost 5 bases and the J gene lost 5 bases, with 12 bases spanning the gap. The CDR3 covers 13 residues. Written as DNA, the CDR3 is TGTGCCAGCAGCGGGGGGGGATGGACTGAAGCTTTCTTT. Translated, it gives CASSGGGWTEAFF.

This sequence joins TRBV3-1 (or the pseudogene TRBV3-2) and TRBJ1-2, with D uncertain. The germline gives CDR1 LGHDT, CDR2 YNNKEL (reference sequence). CDR3 length: 15 residues. Trimming cost V 4 bases and J 3 bases, with 15 bases left between them. Here the CDR3 DNA reads TGTGCCAGCAGCCCCTCTGTGGGAGGGTACTATGGCTACACCTTC. Its translation: CASSPSVGGYYGYTF.

V is TRBV5-1 and J is TRBJ2-7; D is tentatively TRBD1 or TRBD2 (5 bases each). This CDR3 contains 15 residues. Germline V lookup: CDR1 SGHRS, CDR2 YFSETQ. The V end lost 0 bases, the J end lost 1 base, and 11 bases lay between the germline ends. CDR3 nucleotide sequence: TGCGCCAGCAGCTTGGGGGGGACGGGTTCCTACGAGCAGTACTTC. Protein: CASSLGGTGSYEQYF.

This clone has a handful of counts. This chain links TRBV18 with TRBJ1-1; the D is unclear. This CDR3 has 16 residues. The V and J ends lost 6 bases and 1 base respectively, with 18 bases between them. Germline values: CDR1 KGHSH, CDR2 LQKENI. For the CDR3, the DNA is TGTGCCAGCTCGAACAGCGTGGGTAAAACGAACACTGAAGCTTTCTTT. Its protein product is CASSNSVGKTNTEAFF. Looking up the rest from reference TRBV18 and TRBJ1-1 gives the full variable domain: NAGVMQNPRHLVRRRGQEARLRCSPMKGHSHVYWYRQLPEEGLKFMVYLQKENIIDESGMPKERFSAEFPKEGPSILRIQQVVRGDSAAYFCASSNSVGKTNTEAFFGQGTRLTVV.

The genes are TRBV18 and TRBJ2-2; maybe TRBD2 (5 bases). CDR3 length: 13 amino acids. From germline, CDR1 is KGHSH and CDR2 LQKENI. V was cut by 7 bases and J by 1 base, with 7 bases left in between. The CDR3 region has the DNA TGTGCCAGCTTCGGGGTGAACACCGGGGAGCTGTTTTTT. It is translated as CASFGVNTGELFF.

In nucleotides, the CDR3 is TGTGCCAGCGGCAGGGACAGGTCCGGGGCAAATACGCAGTATTTT. This encodes CASGRDRSGANTQYF. The V and J genes are TRBV2 and TRBJ2-3, with 8 bases matching TRBD1. From germline, CDR1 is SNHLY and CDR2 FYNNEI. V was pared by 8 bases and J by 7 bases, with 14 bases of the junction left unmatched. This CDR3 region has 15 residues.

The CDR3 DNA follows: TGCGCCAGCAGCCAAGGTCCTCTTATCGGGTTTGGAAACACCATATATTTT. This sequence encodes CASSQGPLIGFGNTIYF. This chain uses TRBV4-1 with TRBJ1-3, with no clear D. With 1 base removed from V and 3 bases from J, the gap between germline ends came to 16 bases. In germline, CDR1 is MGHRA, CDR2 YSYEKL. The CDR3 runs to 17 residues.

The CDR3 reads CASSQDRHRGGELFF. CDR3 in DNA: TGTGCCAGCAGCCAAGACCGGCACCGGGGAGGGGAGCTGTTTTTT. The chain employs TRBV4-2 and TRBJ2-2, with TRBD2 as a possible D gene (5 bases). This CDR3 comprises 15 residues. Looked up from germline, CDR1 is LGHNA and CDR2 is YNFKEQ. Between the trimmed V and J ends, which lost 0 bases and 8 bases, there was a span of 13 bases.

The V gene is TRBV19, the J gene TRBJ1-5, with D perhaps matching TRBD1 (6 bases). CDR1 is LNHDA, CDR2 SQIVND, per germline (reference sequence). This CDR3 is built from 14 residues. V was cut by 1 base and J by 11 bases, with 15 bases left in between. CDR3 residues: CASSIGQGRKAQHF. CDR3 in DNA: TGTGCCAGTAGTATAGGTCAGGGGAGGAAGGCCCAGCATTTT.

This chain links TRBV2 with TRBJ1-1; D is perhaps TRBD1 (5 bases). The length of the CDR3 is 13 residues. Germline values: CDR1 SNHLY, CDR2 FYNNEI. Trimming cost V 4 bases and J 4 bases, with 10 bases left between them. The CDR3 DNA reads TGTGCCAGCAGTGGGGGGGAGGGCACTGAAGCTTTCTTT. Translated, it gives CASSGGEGTEAFF.

The chain carries TRBV10-2 and TRBJ2-5; 11 nucleotides match TRBD2. V gave up 4 bases and J gave up 5 bases; unmatched junction bases: 12. The CDR3 is 17 residues long. The germline V gene encodes CDR1 WSHSY and CDR2 SAAADI. The CDR3 nucleotides are TGCGCCAGCAGTGGGGTTTACGGGACTAGCGGAGGGGAGACCCAGTACTTC. Protein sequence: CASSGVYGTSGGETQYF.

The chain uses TRBV5-1 and TRBJ1-2; D uncertain. This CDR3 spans 13 amino acids. CDR1 and CDR2 from the germline V gene are SGHRS and YFSETQ. Trimming removed 3 bases at V and 0 bases at J, with 6 bases between. The CDR3 region is CASSSVANYGYTF. CDR3 sequence (DNA): TGCGCCAGCAGCTCGGTAGCTAACTATGGCTACACCTTC.

The chain joins TRBV7-3 to TRBJ2-5; D might be TRBD1 or TRBD2, each matching 5 bases. The V and J ends lost 3 bases and 5 bases respectively, with 16 bases between them. Per the germline V gene, CDR1 is SGHTA and CDR2 is FQGTGA. The CDR3 spans 15 residues. CDR3 region: CASSFQGTLGETQYF. In DNA form, the CDR3 reads TGTGCCAGCAGCTTTCAAGGGACCCTAGGGGAGACCCAGTACTTC.

The V call is TRBV30, the J call TRBJ2-5; tentatively, D is TRBD2 (6 bases). With 5 bases removed from V and 7 bases from J, the gap between germline ends came to 17 bases. Germline V gene data show CDR1 as GTSNPN and CDR2 as SVGIG (reference sequence). The CDR3 has 13 residues. The CDR3 region has the DNA TGTGCCTGGGGGGGACTCCTTGACGGGACCCAGTACTTC. Protein: CAWGGLLDGTQYF.